A selection of T cell receptor beta chains follows, all from one sample in a study of blood T cells in healthy people across ages. A single record per CDR3 protein comes from TCRdb applying MiXCR to the 5' RACE reads. The sample has about 970,000 distinct CDR3 sequences; roughly 47% are singletons. Sequencing was performed on blood. The receptors were gathered from a woman aged 55-75 years in good health. The CDR3 runs from the conserved cysteine through the conserved F or W. A D gene is named only where the DNA matches it firmly. Part of the rows lack a size; the others show once, few, many or a class for expanded clones.

v_call: TRBV7-2
cdr3_length: 19
clone_size: .
d_call: TRBD1
j_call: TRBJ2-7
cdr3_nt: TGTGCCAGCAGCTTTTATTCGGGACGTGCGGACAGGGGGCGAAACGAGCAGTACTTC
cdr3_aa: CASSFYSGRADRGRNEQYF

v_call: TRBV3-1
cdr3_length: 15
clone_size: few
d_call: .
j_call: TRBJ2-5
cdr3_nt: TGTGCCAGCAGCCAAGTTCTCCAACTGCAAGAGACCCAGTACTTC
cdr3_aa: CASSQVLQLQETQYF

v_call: TRBV7-9
cdr3_length: 16
clone_size: few
d_call: .
j_call: TRBJ2-7
cdr3_nt: TGTGCCAGCAGCCCGCAGTTCGCCAGGGGCTCAGACGAGCAGTACTTC
cdr3_aa: CASSPQFARGSDEQYF

v_call: TRBV27
cdr3_length: 13
clone_size: many
d_call: .
j_call: TRBJ2-7
cdr3_nt: TGTGCCAGCAGCCACAGTTTAGCTGGCGAGCAGTACTTC
cdr3_aa: CASSHSLAGEQYF

v_call: TRBV29-1
cdr3_length: 12
clone_size: many
d_call: TRBD1
j_call: TRBJ2-7
cdr3_nt: TGCAGCGTTGTGGACAGGGGAAGCGAGCAGTACTTC
cdr3_aa: CSVVDRGSEQYF

v_call: TRBV20-1
cdr3_length: 12
clone_size: once
d_call: .
j_call: TRBJ2-5
cdr3_nt: TGCAGTGCCGCAAGGAACGGAAAGACCCAGTACTTC
cdr3_aa: CSAARNGKTQYF

v_call: TRBV14
cdr3_length: 19
clone_size: .
d_call: TRBD1
j_call: TRBJ2-4
cdr3_nt: TGTGCCAGCAGCCAAGGTCGCCGGGACAGGGGATTAGCCAAAAACATTCAGTACTTC
cdr3_aa: CASSQGRRDRGLAKNIQYF

v_call: TRBV7-8
cdr3_length: 15
clone_size: .
d_call: TRBD1
j_call: TRBJ2-2
cdr3_nt: TGTGCCAGCAGCCCAGGACAGGGTTGGATCGGGGAGCTGTTTTTT
cdr3_aa: CASSPGQGWIGELFF

v_call: TRBV27
cdr3_length: 16
clone_size: few
d_call: .
j_call: TRBJ1-4
cdr3_nt: TGTGCCAGCAGTCTCGAGTTTCCCCTTGGGGGTGAAAAACTGTTTTTT
cdr3_aa: CASSLEFPLGGEKLFF

v_call: TRBV7-9
cdr3_length: 12
clone_size: .
d_call: .
j_call: TRBJ1-1
cdr3_nt: TGTGCCAGCAGTCTCGGGGCGGACAAAGCTTTCTTT
cdr3_aa: CASSLGADKAFF

v_call: TRBV27
cdr3_length: 16
clone_size: few
d_call: .
j_call: TRBJ2-3
cdr3_nt: TGTGCCAGCAGTTTATCACGGGATTCTAGCACAGATACGCAGTATTTT
cdr3_aa: CASSLSRDSSTDTQYF

v_call: TRBV4-1
cdr3_length: 13
clone_size: .
d_call: .
j_call: TRBJ2-5
cdr3_nt: TGCGCCAGCAGCCAGTACGGCCAAGAGACCCAGTACTTC
cdr3_aa: CASSQYGQETQYF

v_call: TRBV12-3/TRBV12-4
cdr3_length: 15
clone_size: .
d_call: TRBD1
j_call: TRBJ1-1
cdr3_nt: TGTGCCAGCAGTTTGGGTACAGGGGGCGGGGGTGAAGCTTTCTTT
cdr3_aa: CASSLGTGGGGEAFF

v_call: TRBV4-3
cdr3_length: 18
clone_size: .
d_call: .
j_call: TRBJ2-6
cdr3_nt: TGCGCCAGCAGCCAAGATTCGTCGAGAAGGGCTGGGGCCAACGTCCTGACTTTC
cdr3_aa: CASSQDSSRRAGANVLTF

v_call: TRBV11-2
cdr3_length: 18
clone_size: few
d_call: TRBD2
j_call: TRBJ2-7
cdr3_nt: TGTGCCAGCAGCTTACAATTTACTAGCGGGAGCAGCTCCTACGAGCAGTACTTC
cdr3_aa: CASSLQFTSGSSSYEQYF

v_call: TRBV5-6
cdr3_length: 16
clone_size: .
d_call: TRBD2
j_call: TRBJ2-5
cdr3_nt: TGTGCCAGCAGCTTGGCGGTAGAAGCGGGAAAAGAGACCCAGTACTTC
cdr3_aa: CASSLAVEAGKETQYF

v_call: TRBV11-1
cdr3_length: 16
clone_size: few
d_call: TRBD1
j_call: TRBJ2-7
cdr3_nt: TGTGCCAGCAGCTTAGCGGATCCGACAGGGGCCTACGAGCAGTACTTC
cdr3_aa: CASSLADPTGAYEQYF

v_call: TRBV20-1
cdr3_length: 15
clone_size: once
d_call: .
j_call: TRBJ1-5
cdr3_nt: TGCAGTGCGGCGGGGTCCATGGGTGGGGATCAGCCCCAGCATTTT
cdr3_aa: CSAAGSMGGDQPQHF

v_call: TRBV20-1
cdr3_length: 14
clone_size: .
d_call: TRBD2
j_call: TRBJ2-7
cdr3_nt: TGCGGAACCGACCACGGAGCGGGGCGGTACGAGCAGTACTTC
cdr3_aa: CGTDHGAGRYEQYF

v_call: TRBV2
cdr3_length: 14
clone_size: .
d_call: .
j_call: TRBJ2-7
cdr3_nt: TGTGCCAGCAAGGCCGGGACACCAGGCTCCGAGCAGTACTTC
cdr3_aa: CASKAGTPGSEQYF

v_call: TRBV4-1
cdr3_length: 17
clone_size: .
d_call: .
j_call: TRBJ1-5
cdr3_nt: TGCGCCAGCAGCCAACCCGGGGGACCCAATAGCAATCAGCCCCAGCATTTT
cdr3_aa: CASSQPGGPNSNQPQHF

v_call: TRBV11-2
cdr3_length: 16
clone_size: once
d_call: TRBD2
j_call: TRBJ2-7
cdr3_nt: TGTGCCAGCAGCACCTTAAGGACTAGCTCCTACAATGAGCAGTACTTC
cdr3_aa: CASSTLRTSSYNEQYF

v_call: TRBV29-1
cdr3_length: 12
clone_size: .
d_call: .
j_call: TRBJ2-7
cdr3_nt: TGCAGCGTTGGGAGAGGGGCAGGCGAGCAGTACTTC
cdr3_aa: CSVGRGAGEQYF

v_call: TRBV6-1
cdr3_length: 12
clone_size: few
d_call: .
j_call: TRBJ2-3
cdr3_nt: TGTGCCAGCAGTGAAGCCCGAAGTACGCAGTATTTT
cdr3_aa: CASSEARSTQYF

v_call: TRBV29-1
cdr3_length: 12
clone_size: .
d_call: .
j_call: TRBJ2-3
cdr3_nt: TGCAGCGTTGATAGTCAAGGGGATACGCAGTATTTT
cdr3_aa: CSVDSQGDTQYF

v_call: TRBV5-1
cdr3_length: 12
clone_size: .
d_call: .
j_call: TRBJ2-5
cdr3_nt: TGCGCCAGCAGACAGGGCCAAGAGACCCAGTACTTC
cdr3_aa: CASRQGQETQYF

v_call: TRBV11-2
cdr3_length: 14
clone_size: .
d_call: .
j_call: TRBJ2-7
cdr3_nt: TGTGCCAGCAGCCGGGACTTCTTTTTAGGCGAGCAGTACTTC
cdr3_aa: CASSRDFFLGEQYF

v_call: TRBV11-2
cdr3_length: 17
clone_size: .
d_call: .
j_call: TRBJ1-1
cdr3_nt: TGTGCCAGCAGCCATAGACCGGTGGCTGCACTGAACACTGAAGCTTTCTTT
cdr3_aa: CASSHRPVAALNTEAFF

v_call: TRBV4-1
cdr3_length: 17
clone_size: .
d_call: TRBD2
j_call: TRBJ2-1
cdr3_nt: TGCGCCAGCAGCCGTTTCCAGGCAAGACTAGCCCACAATGAGCAGTTCTTC
cdr3_aa: CASSRFQARLAHNEQFF

v_call: TRBV28
cdr3_length: 14
clone_size: .
d_call: .
j_call: TRBJ1-1
cdr3_nt: TGTGCCAGCACCCAGCTACAGGGTCACACTGAAGCTTTCTTT
cdr3_aa: CASTQLQGHTEAFF

v_call: TRBV12-3/TRBV12-4
cdr3_length: 14
clone_size: few
d_call: .
j_call: TRBJ1-6
cdr3_nt: TGTGCCAGCACCCCAAACGAGGGCAATTCACCCCTCCACTTT
cdr3_aa: CASTPNEGNSPLHF

v_call: TRBV28
cdr3_length: 15
clone_size: .
d_call: .
j_call: TRBJ2-3
cdr3_nt: TGTGCCAGCAGTTCAACGGAGAAGCCCACAGATACGCAGTATTTT
cdr3_aa: CASSSTEKPTDTQYF

v_call: TRBV6-1
cdr3_length: 16
clone_size: few
d_call: TRBD2
j_call: TRBJ2-3
cdr3_nt: TGTGCCAGCCGCCTAAAACTAGCGGGGACAGCAGATACGCAGTATTTT
cdr3_aa: CASRLKLAGTADTQYF

v_call: TRBV4-3
cdr3_length: 17
clone_size: many
d_call: TRBD2
j_call: TRBJ2-3
cdr3_nt: TGCGCCAGCAGCCAACGACCTCGGACTAGTCTCGCAGATACGCAGTATTTT
cdr3_aa: CASSQRPRTSLADTQYF

v_call: TRBV11-3
cdr3_length: 12
clone_size: .
d_call: .
j_call: TRBJ2-1
cdr3_nt: TGTGCCAGCAGTCAGGGTCTATATGAGCAGTTCTTC
cdr3_aa: CASSQGLYEQFF

v_call: TRBV5-4
cdr3_length: 15
clone_size: .
d_call: .
j_call: TRBJ2-7
cdr3_nt: TGTGCCAGCAGACCGGACGGCCGTAGCTCCTACGAGCAGTACTTC
cdr3_aa: CASRPDGRSSYEQYF

v_call: TRBV20-1
cdr3_length: 16
clone_size: once
d_call: .
j_call: TRBJ2-7
cdr3_nt: TGCAGTGCTAGAGGACCGAGGGAGCCGAACTCCTACGAGCAGTACTTC
cdr3_aa: CSARGPREPNSYEQYF

v_call: TRBV4-1
cdr3_length: 20
clone_size: .
d_call: .
j_call: TRBJ2-5
cdr3_nt: TGCGCCAGCAGCCTCCGGGATCTACATGTGGTGGCAACACCCCAAGAGACCCAGTACTTC
cdr3_aa: CASSLRDLHVVATPQETQYF

v_call: TRBV20-1
cdr3_length: 16
clone_size: .
d_call: .
j_call: TRBJ2-3
cdr3_nt: TGCAGTGCTAGAGATAGCTTCCGGGACACCACAGATACGCAGTATTTT
cdr3_aa: CSARDSFRDTTDTQYF

v_call: TRBV28
cdr3_length: 17
clone_size: .
d_call: TRBD2
j_call: TRBJ2-7
cdr3_nt: TGTGCCAGCAGCCGAAAGCGGGAGGGCCGTTTCTACAATGAGCAGTACTTC
cdr3_aa: CASSRKREGRFYNEQYF

v_call: TRBV7-6
cdr3_length: 18
clone_size: few
d_call: TRBD2
j_call: TRBJ2-1
cdr3_nt: TGTGCCAGCAGCCTACCCGGGGGACTAGCGGGAGGTTCCCATGAGCAGTTCTTC
cdr3_aa: CASSLPGGLAGGSHEQFF

v_call: TRBV27
cdr3_length: 15
clone_size: few
d_call: .
j_call: TRBJ2-7
cdr3_nt: TGTGCCAGCAGTTTGGTGATGCTGAGTTACTACGAGCAGTACTTC
cdr3_aa: CASSLVMLSYYEQYF

v_call: TRBV7-2
cdr3_length: 15
clone_size: .
d_call: TRBD2
j_call: TRBJ2-1
cdr3_nt: TGTGCCAGCAGCTTGGCGGGGACTAGGAGCAATGAGCAGTTCTTC
cdr3_aa: CASSLAGTRSNEQFF

v_call: TRBV5-1
cdr3_length: 13
clone_size: .
d_call: .
j_call: TRBJ2-6
cdr3_nt: TGCGCCAGCGGGGATTCTGGGGCCAACGTCCTGACTTTC
cdr3_aa: CASGDSGANVLTF

v_call: TRBV7-2
cdr3_length: 16
clone_size: .
d_call: TRBD2
j_call: TRBJ2-3
cdr3_nt: TGTGCCAGCAGCCCCCGATTAGCGGGAGAGGCAGATACGCAGTATTTT
cdr3_aa: CASSPRLAGEADTQYF

v_call: TRBV7-2
cdr3_length: 15
clone_size: few
d_call: TRBD1
j_call: TRBJ1-6
cdr3_nt: TGTGCCAGCAGCTTACATCTCGGACAGGGCTCACCCCTCCACTTT
cdr3_aa: CASSLHLGQGSPLHF

v_call: TRBV29-1
cdr3_length: 15
clone_size: few
d_call: TRBD2
j_call: TRBJ2-3
cdr3_nt: TGCAGCGTTGCGACACTAGCGGGATACACAGATACGCAGTATTTT
cdr3_aa: CSVATLAGYTDTQYF

v_call: TRBV11-3
cdr3_length: 17
clone_size: .
d_call: TRBD2
j_call: TRBJ2-5
cdr3_nt: TGTGCCAGCAGCGCCCGACTAGCGGGAGGGCTACAAGAGACCCAGTACTTC
cdr3_aa: CASSARLAGGLQETQYF

v_call: TRBV3-1
cdr3_length: 13
clone_size: few
d_call: .
j_call: TRBJ2-1
cdr3_nt: TGTGCCAGCAGCCACCGGGGGCACAATGAGCAGTTCTTC
cdr3_aa: CASSHRGHNEQFF

v_call: TRBV4-1
cdr3_length: 15
clone_size: .
d_call: .
j_call: TRBJ2-7
cdr3_nt: TGCGCCAGCAGCGCAACCACAGGGTACCTCTACGAGCAGTACTTC
cdr3_aa: CASSATTGYLYEQYF

v_call: TRBV7-2
cdr3_length: 13
clone_size: .
d_call: .
j_call: TRBJ2-7
cdr3_nt: TGTGCCAGCGGGACGGGCCCAGATTACGAGCAGTACTTC
cdr3_aa: CASGTGPDYEQYF

v_call: TRBV4-1
cdr3_length: 15
clone_size: .
d_call: TRBD2
j_call: TRBJ2-7
cdr3_nt: TGCGCCAGCAGCCAAGACGGGACTAGCGTTTACGAGCAGTACTTC
cdr3_aa: CASSQDGTSVYEQYF

v_call: TRBV20-1
cdr3_length: 16
clone_size: few
d_call: .
j_call: TRBJ1-4
cdr3_nt: TGCAGTGCTAGTGTACCGCCCGGTGGAGGGAATGAAAAACTGTTTTTT
cdr3_aa: CSASVPPGGGNEKLFF